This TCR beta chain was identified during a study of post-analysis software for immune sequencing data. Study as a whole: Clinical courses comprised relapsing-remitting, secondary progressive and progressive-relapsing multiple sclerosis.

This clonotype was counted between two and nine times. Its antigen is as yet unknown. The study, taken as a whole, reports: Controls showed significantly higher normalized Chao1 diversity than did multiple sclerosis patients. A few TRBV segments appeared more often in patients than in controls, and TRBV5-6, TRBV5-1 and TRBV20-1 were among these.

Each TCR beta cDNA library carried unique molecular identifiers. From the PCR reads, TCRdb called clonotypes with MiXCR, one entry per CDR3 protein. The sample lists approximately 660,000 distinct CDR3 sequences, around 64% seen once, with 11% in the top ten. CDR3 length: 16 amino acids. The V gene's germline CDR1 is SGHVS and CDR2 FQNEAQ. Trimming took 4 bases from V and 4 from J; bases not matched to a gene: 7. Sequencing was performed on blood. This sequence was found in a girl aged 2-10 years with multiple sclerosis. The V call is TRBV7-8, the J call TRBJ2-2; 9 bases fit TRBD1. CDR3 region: CASSSGQGPPTGELFF. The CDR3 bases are TGTGCCAGCAGCTCAGGACAGGGGCCTCCCACCGGGGAGCTGTTTTTT.